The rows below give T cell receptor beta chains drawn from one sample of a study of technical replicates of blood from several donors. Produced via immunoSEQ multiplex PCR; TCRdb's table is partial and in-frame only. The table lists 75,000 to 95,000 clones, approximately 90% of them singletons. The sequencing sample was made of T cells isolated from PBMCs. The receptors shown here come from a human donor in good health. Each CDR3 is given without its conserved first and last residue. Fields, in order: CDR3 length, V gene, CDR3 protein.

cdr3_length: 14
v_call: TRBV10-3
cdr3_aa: AISGELASGANVLT

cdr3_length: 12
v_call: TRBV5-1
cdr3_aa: ASSLGTGESPLH

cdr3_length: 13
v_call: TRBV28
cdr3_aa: ASSLSQGSQETQY

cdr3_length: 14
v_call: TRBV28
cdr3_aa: ASIQRVAGLSYEQY

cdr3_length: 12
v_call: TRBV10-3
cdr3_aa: AISESRSNQPQH

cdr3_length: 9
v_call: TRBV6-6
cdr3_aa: ASRVDGELF

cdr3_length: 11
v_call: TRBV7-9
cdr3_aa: ASSFLTSSEQY

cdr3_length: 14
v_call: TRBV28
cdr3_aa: ASSLPSGQSTYEQY

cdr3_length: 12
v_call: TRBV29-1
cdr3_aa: SVHQQATTGELF

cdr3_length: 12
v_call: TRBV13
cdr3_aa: ASSGHLRHYGYT